Listed below are T cell receptor beta chains from one sample, sequenced in a study of early T cells in non-severe SARS-CoV-2 infection. TCRdb ran MiXCR on the 5' RACE reads and lists one entry per CDR3 protein. The sample includes 30,000 to 40,000 distinct CDR3 sequences, about 6% of them seen just once. Sequenced: whole blood. Receptors were obtained from an adult who was a healthcare worker with PCR-confirmed SARS-CoV-2 infection or an uninfected control (not recorded which). The CDR3 runs from the conserved cysteine through the conserved F or W. The D gene is left open where the match is weak. Not every row has a clone size; where given, it reads once, few, many or a size class.

many	TRBJ1-1	-	TRBV2	TGTGCCAGCACCCTGGGGTGGAACACTGAAGCTTTCTTT	CASTLGWNTEAFF
few	TRBJ2-3	TRBD2	TRBV3-1	TGTGCCAGCAGCAATAGCGGGGGGGCATCAGATACGCAGTATTTT	CASSNSGGASDTQYF
many	TRBJ1-1	-	TRBV7-2	TGTGCCAGCAGCGTCGGAACTGAAGCTTTCTTT	CASSVGTEAFF
many	TRBJ1-1	TRBD1	TRBV4-3	TGCGCCAGCAGCCCGTCACAGGGGGCCGGGGCTTTCTTT	CASSPSQGAGAFF
once	TRBJ1-4	-	TRBV27	TGTGCCAGCAGTAAAAGGGGTGTGGGTGAAAAACTGTTTTTT	CASSKRGVGEKLFF
many	TRBJ2-7	-	TRBV20-1	TGCAGTGCTAGAGCCCCGACAGGTGCTATGGGCGAGCAGTACTTC	CSARAPTGAMGEQYF
many	TRBJ2-7	TRBD2	TRBV20-1	TGCAGTGCCGCACCCATGCAGCGGGGGTTACCCTACGAGCAGTACTTC	CSAAPMQRGLPYEQYF
many	TRBJ2-5	-	TRBV12-3/TRBV12-4	TGTGCCAGCACCCGGGGGCCAGAGACCCAGTACTTC	CASTRGPETQYF
many	TRBJ2-3	TRBD2	TRBV12-3/TRBV12-4	TGTGCCAGCAGCCTACTAGCGGGGTCAGATACGCAGTATTTT	CASSLLAGSDTQYF
many	TRBJ2-7	-	TRBV6-1	TGTGCCAGCAGTAGGCAGGGAAGGTACGAGCAGTACTTC	CASSRQGRYEQYF
many	TRBJ2-3	TRBD1	TRBV10-3	TGTGCCATCAGTGGCAGGGGGCTGAACACAGATACGCAGTATTTT	CAISGRGLNTDTQYF
few	TRBJ2-2	-	TRBV10-3	TGTGCCATCAGTGACCGGGGGGCCGGCACCGGGGAGCTGTTTTTT	CAISDRGAGTGELFF
many	TRBJ1-5	-	TRBV7-9	TGTGCCAGCAGCTTAAGCATGGGGGGGAGAGGCAATCAGCCCCAGCATTTT	CASSLSMGGRGNQPQHF
-	TRBJ2-7	-	TRBV14	TGTGCCAGCAGCGGAACCACGGCGACCTACGAGCAGTACTTC	CASSGTTATYEQYF
few	TRBJ2-7	TRBD1	TRBV9	TGTGCCAGCAGCCCTACAGGGGGCTTCAACGAGCAGTACTTC	CASSPTGGFNEQYF
many	TRBJ2-3	TRBD1	TRBV7-6	TGTGCCAGCAGCTTAGAAGGCACAGGGGGTGAAGATACGCAGTATTTT	CASSLEGTGGEDTQYF
few	TRBJ1-2	-	TRBV20-1	TGCAGTGCTAGTGGGGCCGGTAGCTATGGCTACACCTTC	CSASGAGSYGYTF
many	TRBJ2-6	-	TRBV28	TGTGCCAGCAGCTTCGACCGGTCCTCTGGGGCCAACGTCCTGACTTTC	CASSFDRSSGANVLTF
once	TRBJ2-5	-	TRBV3-1	TGTGCCAGCAGCCAAGATGGGTACACTGAGACCCAGTACTTC	CASSQDGYTETQYF
-	TRBJ2-1	-	TRBV2	TGTGCCAGCAGAGAATACAATGAGCAGTTCTTC	CASREYNEQFF
few	TRBJ1-2	-	TRBV30	TGTGCCTGGAGGTCAGGGGTCTATGGCTACACCTTC	CAWRSGVYGYTF
many	TRBJ2-5	-	TRBV7-6	TGTGCCAGCAGCGGCGGGCTTCGAGAGACCCAGTACTTC	CASSGGLRETQYF
-	TRBJ1-2	-	TRBV30	TGTGCCTGGGAGAAAGGGAAGGGCGGCTACACCTTC	CAWEKGKGGYTF
many	TRBJ2-7	TRBD1	TRBV27	TGTGCCAGCAGCCCCGGGACAGTACTATACGAGCAGTACTTC	CASSPGTVLYEQYF
-	TRBJ1-2	-	TRBV7-9	TGTGCCAGCAGCCCCCCAACAGGGCACCGGGGGGGCTACACCTTC	CASSPPTGHRGGYTF
-	TRBJ2-5	-	TRBV6-5	TGTGCCAGCAGTGCGGGACGAAGGCTGGAGACCCAGTACTTC	CASSAGRRLETQYF
many	TRBJ1-2	-	TRBV28	TGTGCCAGCAGTTTACCTAATCGGGGCTACACCTTC	CASSLPNRGYTF
-	TRBJ2-1	TRBD2	TRBV5-1	TGCGCCAGCAGCCCCGGGACTAGGCTCAATGAGCAGTTCTTC	CASSPGTRLNEQFF
-	TRBJ2-3	TRBD1	TRBV11-2	TGTGCCAGCACCAAGTACAGGGGGCGCACAGATACGCAGTATTTT	CASTKYRGRTDTQYF
-	TRBJ1-1	-	TRBV4-3	TGCGCCAGCAGCCAAGATAGGGGGGTGGGGACTGAAGCTTTCTTT	CASSQDRGVGTEAFF
-	TRBJ2-2	TRBD2	TRBV9	TGTGCCAGCAGCGTAGCTTTCACAACGACTAGCGGGGGGCCGAACACCGGGGAGCTGTTTTTT	CASSVAFTTTSGGPNTGELFF
many	TRBJ1-2	-	TRBV6-6	TGTGCCAGCAGTTACCCCCCGACAGTTAACTATGGCTACACCTTC	CASSYPPTVNYGYTF
-	TRBJ1-2	-	TRBV6-5	TGTGCCGGCAGGAACAGGGCAGCTAACTATGGCTACACCTTC	CAGRNRAANYGYTF
few	TRBJ2-3	TRBD1	TRBV29-1	TGCAGCGTTGCCCCGACTCCGGGACAGGGTATGTCAGATACGCAGTATTTT	CSVAPTPGQGMSDTQYF
many	TRBJ2-7	-	TRBV7-9	TGTGCCAGCAGCCCCCGGGACTTCAGCTACGAGCAGTACTTC	CASSPRDFSYEQYF
many	TRBJ1-1	-	TRBV5-1	TGCGCCAGCAGCTTGAAGGGATGGGACACTGAAGCTTTCTTT	CASSLKGWDTEAFF
-	TRBJ2-7	TRBD1	TRBV6-2/TRBV6-3	TGTGCCAGCAGCTATGGACAGGGGCCCTACGAGCAGTACTTC	CASSYGQGPYEQYF
few	TRBJ2-7	TRBD1	TRBV15	TGTGCCACCAGCAGAGGACAGGGGGGCTCCTACGAGCAGTACTTC	CATSRGQGGSYEQYF
medium-sized	TRBJ1-1	-	TRBV12-3/TRBV12-4	TGTGCCAGCAGTTTATCAGGGGCCACTGAAGCTTTCTTT	CASSLSGATEAFF
-	TRBJ2-2	-	TRBV24-1	TGTGCCACCAGTGCGGCTGCCAGCAACACCGGGGAGCTGTTTTTT	CATSAAASNTGELFF
many	TRBJ2-5	-	TRBV7-9	TGTGCCAGCAGCCGAGATGGGGTAATCCAAGAGACCCAGTACTTC	CASSRDGVIQETQYF